A single sample is the source of the 9 T cell receptor beta chains below, sequenced in a study of cytomegalovirus exposure and HLA in healthy donors. PCR involved 60 Vbeta and 13 Jbeta primers. Some clones are missing from TCRdb's copy, which holds only in-frame ones; the method was immunoSEQ multiplex PCR. This table holds about 160,000 clones, 80% found once. Sequencing used PBMCs. Receptor source: a man aged 30-40 years in good health and CMV-seronegative.

The chain combines TRBV7-2 with TRBJ1-4, with a weak D call TRBD1 (6 bases). The V gene lost 2 bases and the J gene lost 4 bases, with 17 bases spanning the gap. Per the germline V gene, CDR1 is SGHTA and CDR2 is FQGNSA. The CDR3 contains 17 residues. The DNA for the CDR3 is TGTGCCAGCAGCTTATCGGGGGGGGGCAGTATTAATGAAAAACTGTTTTTT. It is translated as CASSLSGGGSINEKLFF. Supplemented by reference TRBV7-2 and TRBJ1-4, the full variable domain reads GAGVSQSPSNKVTEKGKDVELRCDPISGHTALYWYRQSLGQGLEFLIYFQGNSAPDKSGLPSDRFSAERTGGSVSTLTIQRTQQEDSAVYLCASSLSGGGSINEKLFFGSGTQLSVL.

The V gene is TRBV19, the J gene TRBJ2-3, with 15 nucleotides matching TRBD2. Trimming took 2 bases from V and 4 from J; bases not matched to a gene: 19. Germline CDR1 LNHDA, CDR2 SQIVND (reference sequence). The CDR3 has 22 residues. CDR3 bases: TGTGCCAGTAGTATAAATCTCCGGTGGACTAGCGGGGGGGAGAAAATGGCAGATACGCAGTATTTT. It specifies CASSINLRWTSGGEKMADTQYF.

The V call is TRBV2, the J call TRBJ2-2; 10 nucleotides match TRBD1. V trimming: 5 bases; J trimming: 4 bases; junction bases outside the gene matches: 4. The CDR3 covers 15 residues. In germline, CDR1 is SNHLY, CDR2 FYNNEI. The CDR3 loop reads CASSRDRGATGELFF. The CDR3 region has the DNA TGTGCCAGCAGTCGGGACAGGGGCGCCACCGGGGAGCTGTTTTTT.

This clone occurred once. This chain connects TRBV7-9 to TRBJ1-1, with D perhaps TRBD1 (5 bases). V lost 5 bases to trimming and J lost 3 bases, with 19 bases between them. This CDR3 is built from 16 residues. Germline assignment: CDR1 SEHNR and CDR2 FQNEAQ (reference sequence). The CDR3 region is CASSGGVSGWDTEAFF. The CDR3 DNA is TGTGCCAGCAGCGGGGGGGTGAGTGGGTGGGACACTGAAGCTTTCTTT.

V usage is TRBV18 and J usage is TRBJ2-7; 7 nucleotides align to TRBD1. The CDR3 has 16 residues. CDR1 is KGHSH and CDR2 is LQKENI in the germline V gene. Trimming at V came to 2 bases and at J to 5 bases, leaving 12 bases not matched to a gene. The CDR3 bases are TGTGCCAGCTCACCATTCGACAGGGATCTTTCCCACGAGCAGTACTTC. Protein product: CASSPFDRDLSHEQYF. Drawing the rest from reference TRBV18 and TRBJ2-7, the complete variable domain is NAGVMQNPRHLVRRRGQEARLRCSPMKGHSHVYWYRQLPEEGLKFMVYLQKENIIDESGMPKERFSAEFPKEGPSILRIQQVVRGDSAAYFCASSPFDRDLSHEQYFGPGTRLTVT.

This clone was recorded a few times. The gene calls are TRBV5-1 and TRBJ1-4, with D possibly matching TRBD1 (6 bases). Germline CDR1 and CDR2: SGHRS and YFSETQ. V was shortened by 7 bases and J by 3 bases, with 10 bases between the two germline ends. This CDR3 spans 13 amino acids. CDR3 loop: CASSDRANEKLFF. The CDR3 region has the DNA TGCGCCAGCTCGGACAGAGCTAATGAAAAACTGTTTTTT.

The chain recombines TRBV27 with TRBJ2-6; D remains unclear. The germline V gene encodes CDR1 MNHEY and CDR2 SMNVEV (reference sequence). The CDR3 runs to 16 residues. V gave up 3 bases and J gave up 0 bases, with 9 bases separating them. CDR3 region: CASSFVLSSGANVLTF. The DNA for the CDR3 is TGTGCCAGCAGTTTTGTCCTAAGCTCTGGGGCCAACGTCCTGACTTTC.

This sequence joins TRBV7-2 and TRBJ2-7, with 12 nucleotides matching TRBD1. The trim removed 3 bases at V and 7 bases at J, leaving 4 bases unmatched. CDR3 length: 14 amino acids. Germline assignment: CDR1 SGHTA and CDR2 FQGNSA. The CDR3 DNA follows: TGTGCCAGCAGCTTGAGGGACAGGGGGCGAGAGCAGTACTTC. This sequence encodes CASSLRDRGREQYF.

The rearrangement joins TRBV9 to TRBJ2-6; 10 bases agree with TRBD2. The length of the CDR3 is 17 residues. V lost 4 bases and J lost 2; bases outside the gene matches: 6. Germline V gene lookup returns CDR1 SGDLS and CDR2 YYNGEE. The CDR3 spells CASSPRGTSAGANVLTF. CDR3 sequence (DNA): TGTGCCAGCAGCCCAAGGGGGACTAGCGCTGGGGCCAACGTCCTGACTTTC.